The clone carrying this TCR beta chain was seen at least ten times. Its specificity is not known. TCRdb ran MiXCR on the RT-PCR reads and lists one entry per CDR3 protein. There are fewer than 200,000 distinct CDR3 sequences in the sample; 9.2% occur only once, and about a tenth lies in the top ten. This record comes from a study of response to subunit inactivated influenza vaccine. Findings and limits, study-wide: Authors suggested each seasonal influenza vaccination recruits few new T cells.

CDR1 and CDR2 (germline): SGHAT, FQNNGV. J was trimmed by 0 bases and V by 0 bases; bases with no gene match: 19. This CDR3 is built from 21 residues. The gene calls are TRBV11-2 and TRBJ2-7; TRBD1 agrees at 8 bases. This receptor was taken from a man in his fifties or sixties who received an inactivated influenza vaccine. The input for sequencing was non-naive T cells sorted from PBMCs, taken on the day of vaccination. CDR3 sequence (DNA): TGTGCCAGCAGCTTAGAAGGACAGGGAGGCTTTTTGGGATTGAGCTCCTACGAGCAGTACTTC. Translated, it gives CASSLEGQGGFLGLSSYEQYF.